Given below is one T cell receptor beta chain in context. Its antigen remains unidentified. From the 5' RACE reads, TCRdb called clonotypes with MiXCR, one entry per CDR3 protein. The sample contains approximately 580,000 distinct CDR3 sequences, roughly 20% of which appear only once. The data originate from a study of T-cell memory formation after mild COVID-19. The wider study: There were largely donor-specific TCR clusters.

Study-wide points: Those CD4+ clones that contracted were mainly in CM and EM (CD8+ ones in EMRA).

CDR3 size: 15 residues. CDR1 SGHTA and CDR2 FQGNSA come from the germline V gene. V dropped 5 bases and J dropped 4 bases, with 15 bases sitting between them. Input material: PBMCs or a T cell subset sorted from them (not recorded which). The J gene is TRBJ2-1, the V gene TRBV7-2, with D perhaps matching TRBD1 or TRBD2 (6 bases each). This sequence originates from an adult woman who had mild COVID-19 (a few samples of this study predate the infection). Cell type and time point are not known. As DNA, the CDR3 is TGTGCCAGCAGCCGCGATAGGGGGACTTACAATGAGCAGTTCTTC. This sequence encodes CASSRDRGTYNEQFF.